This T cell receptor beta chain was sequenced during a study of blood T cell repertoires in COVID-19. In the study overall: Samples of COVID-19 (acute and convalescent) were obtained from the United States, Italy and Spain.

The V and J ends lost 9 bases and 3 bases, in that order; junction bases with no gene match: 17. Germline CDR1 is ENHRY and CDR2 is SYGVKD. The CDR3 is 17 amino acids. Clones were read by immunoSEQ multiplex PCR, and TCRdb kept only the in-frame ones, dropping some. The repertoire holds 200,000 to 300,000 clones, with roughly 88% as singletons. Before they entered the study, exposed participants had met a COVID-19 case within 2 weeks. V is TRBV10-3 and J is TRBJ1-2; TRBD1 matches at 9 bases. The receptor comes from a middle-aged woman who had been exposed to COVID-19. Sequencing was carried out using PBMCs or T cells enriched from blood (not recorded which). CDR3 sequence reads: CAIRTGAGWGIDYGYTF. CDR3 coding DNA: TGTGCCATTCGGACAGGGGCCGGATGGGGTATCGACTATGGCTACACCTTC.